Following are 32 T cell receptor beta chains from one sample sequenced in a study of CD8+CD57+ T cells in acquired aplastic anemia. Genomic DNA served as template for TCR beta VDJ and CDR3 profiling. TCRdb re-derived calls from the reads in MiXCR, one entry per CDR3 protein. The table lists about 420,000 distinct CDR3 sequences, 65% to 75% of them singletons. Sequencing was done on a sample of sorted CD4+, CD8+, or CD8+CD57+ T cells (not recorded which) from PBMCs. The receptors originated from a human donor in good health, serving as a control.

Ten or more counts support this clonotype. This rearrangement joins TRBV24-1 to TRBJ1-2, with TRBD1 as a possible D gene (5 bases). This CDR3 region has 13 residues. Germline CDR1 KGHDR, CDR2 SFDVKD. V was cut by 2 bases and J by 7 bases, with 10 bases left in between. CDR3 sequence: CATSDSGYGGYTF. The CDR3 bases are TGTGCCACCAGTGATTCAGGGTACGGTGGCTACACCTTC.

With respect to this clonotype: A read error may produce the germline difference seen at one junction end. The rearrangement joins TRBV9 to TRBJ1-6; the D gene is possibly TRBD1 (5 bases). The CDR3 runs to 13 residues. CDR1 SGDLS and CDR2 YYNGEE come from the germline V gene. Here the CDR3 DNA reads TGTGCCAGCAGCGAAGGGGAGGGAAGTCCCCCCCACTTT. This gives the protein CASSEGEGSPPHF.

This clonotype has a count of ten or more. J is TRBJ1-2 and V is TRBV6-5, with D possibly TRBD1 on 5 matching bases. The germline V and J ends were trimmed by 0 bases and 8 bases, with 10 bases remaining between them. This CDR3 is 13 amino acids long. Germline-derived CDR1 and CDR2 are MNHEY and SVGAGI. The CDR3 nucleotides are TGTGCCAGCAGTTACTCGGGGGTGGTCGGCTACACCTTC. It encodes CASSYSGVVGYTF.

At least ten counts were recorded for this clonotype. The chain employs TRBV5-4 and TRBJ1-1; no firm D call. Germline assignment: CDR1 SGHNT and CDR2 YYREEE (reference sequence). The CDR3 covers 14 residues. Trimming removed 0 bases from V and 1 base from J, with 7 bases in between. CDR3 in amino acids: CASSLDMGNTEAFF. The CDR3, as DNA: TGTGCCAGCAGCTTGGACATGGGGAACACTGAAGCTTTCTTT.

The chain carries TRBV20-1 and TRBJ1-1; unclear D gene. CDR1 and CDR2 (germline): DFQATT, SNEGSKA (reference sequence). With 6 bases removed from V and 2 bases from J, the gap between germline ends came to 16 bases. The CDR3 extends over 14 amino acids. The CDR3, as DNA: TGCAGTGCATCGCCGGAAACTGGAAACACTGAAGCTTTCTTT. As protein: CSASPETGNTEAFF.

This sequence joins TRBV19 and TRBJ1-6, with D perhaps matching TRBD1 (5 bases). The CDR3 runs to 16 residues. Germline values: CDR1 LNHDA, CDR2 SQIVND (reference sequence). Deletions cut 11 bases from V and 13 bases from J, with 30 bases between. The CDR3 sequence is CAGSPETASYNLPLHF. The CDR3 nucleotides read TGTGCCGGCAGTCCCGAGACAGCTTCCTATAATTTGCCCCTCCACTTT.

About this clonotype: The germline gene is not matched at one end of the junction; a read error may be the cause. This chain links TRBV7-3 with TRBJ2-5, with D tentatively TRBD1 (6 bases). This CDR3 has 13 residues. Per germline, CDR1 SGHTA and CDR2 FQGTGA. The CDR3 loop is CASSVQGCPTHYF. CDR3 DNA sequence: TGTGCCAGCAGTGTACAGGGTTGTCCGACCCATTACTTC.

This clonotype was counted a few times. This could be a read error, since a much larger clone is one nucleotide away. This chain uses TRBV5-1 with TRBJ2-2, with a tentative D call TRBD2 (5 bases). Germline V gene data show CDR1 as SGHRS and CDR2 as YFSETQ. This CDR3 has 13 residues. For the CDR3, the DNA is TGCGCCAGCAGCTTGGGAGAAACCGGGGAGCTGCTTTTT. Translation: CASSLGETGELLF. The full variable domain, with the rest looked up from reference TRBV5-1 and TRBJ2-2, is KAGVTQTPRYLIKTRGQQVTLSCSPISGHRSVSWYQQTPGQGLQFLFEYFSETQRNKGNFPGRFSGRQFSNSRSEMNVSTLELGDSALYLCASSLGETGELLFGEGSRLTVL.

This clonotype showed up many times. CDR3 in amino acids: CASSLDLAGYGYTF. CDR3 DNA: TGCGCCAGCAGCTTGGATCTGGCTGGCTATGGCTACACCTTC. The rearrangement links TRBV5-1 to TRBJ1-2; D remains ambiguous. V was cut by 0 bases and J by 4 bases, with 10 bases left in between. The germline CDR1 and CDR2 sequences are SGHRS and YFSETQ. This CDR3 has 14 amino acids.

This clonotype was recorded once. One junction end does not reproduce the germline sequence, and a read error may be involved. This chain links TRBV5-1 with TRBJ2-7; TRBD2 aligns across 7 bases. The CDR3 runs to 12 residues. From germline, CDR1 is SGHRS and CDR2 YFSETQ. CDR3 DNA: TGCGCCAGCAGCTTGCGGGGGGATGAGCGGTACTTC. It translates to CASSLRGDERYF.

The rearrangement joins TRBV9 to TRBJ2-7; 8 nucleotides match TRBD2. The CDR3 runs to 12 residues. Germline CDR1 is SGDLS and CDR2 is YYNGEE. The CDR3 nucleotides read TGTGCCAGCAGCCTCCGGACCAGCGGGGGAGACGTC. As protein: CASSLRTSGGDV.

This clonotype was seen just once. The conserved phenylalanine or tryptophan is not found at the CDR3 terminus, so this likely reflects a read error. The chain couples TRBV25-1 to TRBJ2-5; 11 bases fit TRBD1. This CDR3 spans 17 amino acids. Germline V gives CDR1 MGHDK, CDR2 SYGVNS. The CDR3 DNA reads as TGTGCCACCAGTGACCTACGGGGGACAGGGGGTTGGGAGACCCAGTACTCC. It encodes CATSDLRGTGGWETQYS.

Concerning this clonotype itself: It is unclear where the CDR3 begins or ends on the DNA, so no DNA is shown, and the CDR3 is as TCRdb lists it. The genes are TRBV7-9 and TRBJ1-6. The CDR3 spans 14 residues, counting both ends. CDR1 is SEHNR, CDR2 FQNEAQ, per germline (reference sequence). The CDR3 loop is CASSLLEDTQYFGF.

The chain joins TRBV19 to TRBJ1-1, with D possibly matching TRBD1 (5 bases). CDR1 and CDR2 from the germline V gene are LNHDA and SQIVND (reference sequence). This CDR3 is built from 13 residues. The V end lost 3 bases, the J end lost 11 bases, and 16 bases lay between the germline ends. The CDR3 sequence is CASSMGVGLTAFF. CDR3 sequence (DNA): TGTGCCAGTAGTATGGGGGTGGGTTTAACTGCTTTCTTT.

This clonotype was observed many times. V is TRBV25-1 and J is TRBJ2-5; 7 bases line up with TRBD2. Germline lookup yields CDR1 MGHDK and CDR2 SYGVNS. The J segment lost 12 bases and the V segment lost 3 bases, leaving 10 bases of the junction unmatched. This CDR3 has 13 residues. CDR3 sequence reads: CASSDPVGDYEYF. The CDR3 DNA reads TGTGCCAGCAGTGACCCAGTCGGGGACTACGAGTACTTC.

Points on this clonotype: The junction departs from germline at one end; a sequencing error may be responsible. V is TRBV7-2 and J is TRBJ1-6, with 7 bases lining up with TRBD1. Germline CDR1 and CDR2: SGHTA and FQGNSA. The CDR3 has 13 amino acids. CDR3 DNA sequence: TGTGCCAGCAGCCGAGGCCAGGGGGGGCCCCTCCCCTTT. As protein: CASSRGQGGPLPF.

The CDR3 nucleotides are TGTGCCAGCAGCTCGACAGGGTCGGCTGGAAACACCATATATTTT. This encodes CASSSTGSAGNTIYF. The chain uses TRBV3-1 and TRBJ1-3; 7 bases line up with TRBD1. The V and J ends lost 5 bases and 2 bases, in that order; junction bases with no gene match: 6. Germline CDR1 and CDR2: LGHDT and YNNKEL (reference sequence). The CDR3 spans 15 residues. The variable domain in full, with the rest retrieved from reference TRBV3-1 and TRBJ1-3, is DTAVSQTPKYLVTQMGNDKSIKCEQNLGHDTMYWYKQDSKKFLKIMFSYNNKELIINETVPNRFSPKSPDKAHLNLHINSLELGDSAVYFCASSSTGSAGNTIYFGEGSWLTVV.

The chain has TRBV19 and TRBJ2-7; tentatively, D is TRBD2 (6 bases). Germline V gene lookup returns CDR1 LNHDA and CDR2 SQIVND (reference sequence). Trimming cost V 7 bases and J 5 bases, with 27 bases left between them. This CDR3 is built from 17 residues. The chain's CDR3 is CASTARERRLGTHEQYF. CDR3 DNA sequence: TGTGCCAGTACCGCTAGGGAACGTCGGTTAGGGACTCACGAGCAGTACTTC.

This chain uses TRBV9 with TRBJ1-1; D is undetermined. V dropped 0 bases and J dropped 13 bases, with 22 bases sitting between them. The germline gives CDR1 SGDLS, CDR2 YYNGEE. This CDR3 spans 15 amino acids. The CDR3 DNA reads as TGTGCCAGCAGCGTAGTGGTGGGCCCGTACAATGAGCATTTCTTT. It translates to CASSVVVGPYNEHFF. The variable domain in full, completed from reference TRBV9 and TRBJ1-1, reads DSGVTQTPKHLITATGQRVTLRCSPRSGDLSVYWYQQSLDQGLQFLIQYYNGEERAKGNILERFSAQQFPDLHSELNLSSLELGDSALYFCASSVVVGPYNEHFFGQGTRLTVV.

The rearrangement links TRBV10-3 to TRBJ1-4, with TRBD1 identical over 7 bases. The length of the CDR3 is 13 residues. V was clipped by 8 bases and J by 5 bases; unmatched bases: 5. CDR1 and CDR2 from the germline V gene are ENHRY and SYGVKD. The CDR3, as DNA: TGTGCCATCCGCAAGACAGGGAATGAAAAACTGTTTTTT. Protein: CAIRKTGNEKLFF.

The chain links TRBV7-6 to TRBJ2-7; D gene unclear. With the DNA end fitting TRBJ2-1 better, the J assignment may be wrong. There are 15 residues in the CDR3. In germline, CDR1 is SGHVS, CDR2 FNYEAQ. This chain's CDR3 is CASSLDSELAAEQFF. DNA for the CDR3: TGTGCCAGCAGCCTAGATTCTGAGCTGGCGGCCGAGCAGTTCTTC.

Ten or more counts support this clonotype. CDR3 nucleotides: TGTGCCACCAGCAGAGATCCTGGGGTGGAGACCCAGTACTTC. This translates into CATSRDPGVETQYF. This sequence joins TRBV15 and TRBJ2-5; D is undetermined. The V end lost 0 bases, the J end lost 5 bases, and 10 bases lay between the germline ends. The CDR3 has 14 residues. CDR1 LNHNV and CDR2 YYDKDF come from the germline V gene (reference sequence). The full variable domain, in which reference TRBV15 and TRBJ2-5 provide the parts outside the CDR3, is DAMVIQNPRYQVTQFGKPVTLSCSQTLNHNVMYWYQQKSSQAPKLLFHYYDKDFNNEADTPDNFQSRRPNTSFCFLDIRSPGLGDTAMYLCATSRDPGVETQYFGPGTRLLVL.

Comment on this clonotype: Because the CDR3 is missing its conserved closing phenylalanine or tryptophan, this is likely a read error. No DNA is shown, since the ends of the CDR3 on it are uncertain; the CDR3 is the one TCRdb lists. The chain has TRBV10-3 and TRBJ1-2; TRBD1, the table's D call, was not compared with the DNA. The germline V gene has CDR1 ENHRY and CDR2 SYGVKD. The CDR3 is 14 amino acids long, termini counted. CDR3 amino acids: CATRIDSGASDQPH.

This clonotype has a count of ten or more. The gene calls are TRBV7-2 and TRBJ1-2; TRBD1 aligns across 8 bases. CDR1 and CDR2 from the germline V gene are SGHTA and FQGNSA. V lost 0 bases, J lost 5 bases, and 8 bases stayed unmatched. The CDR3 spans 16 residues. In DNA, the CDR3 is TGTGCCAGCAGCTTAGCCAGGGGGCAATTTCATTATGGCTACACCTTC. Its translation is CASSLARGQFHYGYTF. Together with reference TRBV7-2 and TRBJ1-2, the CDR3 gives the full variable domain: GAGVSQSPSNKVTEKGKDVELRCDPISGHTALYWYRQSLGQGLEFLIYFQGNSAPDKSGLPSDRFSAERTGGSVSTLTIQRTQQEDSAVYLCASSLARGQFHYGYTFGSGTRLTVV.

On this clonotype: This CDR3 fails to terminate in the conserved phenylalanine or tryptophan, so it likely reflects a read error. Because the CDR3's place on the DNA is in doubt, the DNA is left out and the CDR3 is given as listed by TCRdb. CDR3 sequence reads: CSAKGTRANYGYIV. The chain joins TRBV29-1 to TRBJ1-2; TRBD1, the D gene given by the table, was not confirmed from the DNA. Looked up from germline, CDR1 is SQVTM and CDR2 is ANQGSEA. From its first to its last residue, the CDR3 has 14 amino acids.

Regarding this clonotype: The junction departs from germline at one end; a sequencing error may be responsible. The chain carries TRBV9 and TRBJ1-2, with 7 bases fitting TRBD1. Germline CDR1 reads SGDLS; CDR2 reads YYNGEE. This CDR3 region has 13 residues. The CDR3 reads CASSVLAGKGQTF. In nucleotides, the CDR3 is TGTGCCAGCAGCGTGCTAGCGGGGAAGGGACAGACATTC. The full variable domain, its missing parts supplied by reference TRBV9 and TRBJ1-2, is DSGVTQTPKHLITATGQRVTLRCSPRSGDLSVYWYQQSLDQGLQFLIQYYNGEERAKGNILERFSAQQFPDLHSELNLSSLELGDSALYFCASSVLAGKGQTFGSGTRLTVV.

V gene TRBV12-3 or TRBV12-4 combines with J gene TRBJ2-1; no clear D. The V end lost 5 bases, the J end lost 3 bases, and 5 bases lay between the germline ends. The CDR3 spans 12 residues. The CDR3 is CASSMGYNEQFF. DNA of the CDR3: TGTGCCAGCAGTATGGGCTACAATGAGCAGTTCTTC.

Comments on this clonotype: The junction does not match germline at one end; this may be a read error. The chain recombines TRBV9 with TRBJ1-1, with D unclear. Germline loops: CDR1 SGDLS, CDR2 YYNGEE. This CDR3 is 13 amino acids long. In DNA, the CDR3 is TGTGCCAGCAGCTTACCTGCGAACACTGAAACCTACTTT. The encoded protein is CASSLPANTETYF. The full variable domain, in which reference TRBV9 and TRBJ1-1 provide the parts outside the CDR3, is DSGVTQTPKHLITATGQRVTLRCSPRSGDLSVYWYQQSLDQGLQFLIQYYNGEERAKGNILERFSAQQFPDLHSELNLSSLELGDSALYFCASSLPANTETYFGQGTRLTVV.

Details on this clonotype: The conserved phenylalanine or tryptophan normally closing the CDR3 is absent here, so this likely arose from a read error. The chain couples TRBV2 to TRBJ1-2; D ambiguous. This CDR3 has 12 amino acids. Germline-derived CDR1 and CDR2 are SNHLY and FYNNEI. Between the trimmed V and J ends, which lost 2 bases and 5 bases, there was a span of 6 bases. The CDR3 DNA reads as TGTGCCAGCAGTGAACGGTGTTATGGCTACACCGTC. This sequence encodes CASSERCYGYTV.

This clonotype came up once. The V gene is TRBV7-8, the J gene TRBJ1-6; TRBD1 matches at 9 bases. The CDR3 length is 16 residues. J lost 6 bases, V lost 1 base, and 4 bases had no gene match. Germline V lookup: CDR1 SGHVS, CDR2 FQNEAQ. In nucleotides, the CDR3 is TGTGCCAGCAGCTTAGGTCGGGACAGGGCTAATTCACCCCTCCACTTT. Translated, it gives CASSLGRDRANSPLHF.

This clonotype occurred many times. The chain couples TRBV7-2 to TRBJ2-5, with 9 bases matching TRBD1. The trim removed 5 bases at V and 4 bases at J, leaving 5 bases unmatched. The CDR3 is 14 residues long. The germline V gene encodes CDR1 SGHTA and CDR2 FQGNSA. CDR3 region: CASSRTGVGETQYF. CDR3 bases: TGTGCCAGCAGCCGGACAGGGGTGGGAGAGACCCAGTACTTC.

In its sample, this clonotype was seen many times. V gene TRBV5-6 combines with J gene TRBJ1-2; D remains unclear. CDR3 length: 14 amino acids. The ends were cut back, 0 bases at V and 4 bases at J, with 10 bases in the middle. Germline loops: CDR1 SGHDT, CDR2 YYEEEE. CDR3 residues: CASSLGSRGYGYTF. As DNA, the CDR3 is TGTGCCAGCAGCTTGGGGTCTCGGGGCTATGGCTACACCTTC.